Shown below are 23 T cell receptor beta chains from a single sample sequenced in a study of siplizumab effects on memory and regulatory T cells. Sequenced by immunoSEQ multiplex PCR; TCRdb stores in-frame clones only, minus some. The sample records 95,000 to 100,000 clones, around 90% being singletons. Sequencing was carried out using non-Treg CD4+ T cells sorted from blood. The source is a human donor in good health.

The rearrangement joins TRBV29-1 to TRBJ2-3, with 7 positions matching TRBD1. The CDR3 spans 15 residues. V lost 4 bases to trimming and J lost 6 bases; unmatched junction nucleotides: 13. CDR1 SQVTM and CDR2 ANQGSEA come from the germline V gene. CDR3 region: CSVGGGRGVRDTQYF. The CDR3 bases are TGCAGCGTTGGAGGGGGCAGGGGAGTTCGCGATACGCAGTATTTT.

The genes are TRBV2 and TRBJ1-2; tentatively, D is TRBD1 (6 bases). The germline V gene has CDR1 SNHLY and CDR2 FYNNEI. V was cut by 6 bases and J by 1 base, with 15 bases left in between. This CDR3 contains 15 residues. The CDR3 loop reads CASRATGRRNYGYTF. In nucleotides, the CDR3 is TGTGCCAGCAGGGCAACAGGGAGGCGTAACTATGGCTACACCTTC.

The J gene is TRBJ1-2, the V gene TRBV30; TRBD1 aligns across 8 bases. Germline lookup yields CDR1 GTSNPN and CDR2 SVGIG (reference sequence). Germline trimming cut 0 bases from V and 7 bases from J; bases unmatched to any gene: 4. This CDR3 is built from 13 residues. CDR3 sequence: CAWSVWQGAGYTF. The CDR3 region has the DNA TGTGCCTGGAGTGTTTGGCAGGGGGCTGGCTACACCTTC. Combining the CDR3 with reference TRBV30 and TRBJ1-2 gives the whole variable domain SQTIHQWPATLVQPVGSPLSLECTVEGTSNPNLYWYRQAAGRGLQLLFYSVGIGQISSEVPQNLSASRPQDRQFILSSKKLLLSDSGFYLCAWSVWQGAGYTFGSGTRLTVV.

This chain links TRBV19 with TRBJ1-2; D is undetermined. V shed 6 bases and J shed 7 bases, with 12 bases lying between them. CDR3 length: 12 amino acids. CDR1 and CDR2 from the germline V gene are LNHDA and SQIVND (reference sequence). CDR3 region: CASRPRAFGYTF. The CDR3 DNA reads TGTGCCAGTAGACCTCGTGCGTTTGGCTACACCTTC. The variable domain in full, with the rest retrieved from reference TRBV19 and TRBJ1-2, is DGGITQSPKYLFRKEGQNVTLSCEQNLNHDAMYWYRQDPGQGLRLIYYSQIVNDFQKGDIAEGYSVSREKKESFPLTVTSAQKNPTAFYLCASRPRAFGYTFGSGTRLTVV.

The chain employs TRBV25-1 and TRBJ2-1; 7 bases match TRBD2. With V trimmed by 6 bases and J by 6 bases, 11 bases remained unmatched. Germline V lookup: CDR1 MGHDK, CDR2 SYGVNS. The CDR3 totals 15 residues. The CDR3 DNA is TGTGCCAGCAGGGTGGGAGGGGCAAATGGCAATGAGCAGTTCTTC. It yields the protein CASRVGGANGNEQFF. The whole variable domain, filled in from reference TRBV25-1 and TRBJ2-1, reads EADIYQTPRYLVIGTGKKITLECSQTMGHDKMYWYQQDPGMELHLIHYSYGVNSTEKGDLSSESTVSRIRTEHFPLTLESARPSHTSQYLCASRVGGANGNEQFFGPGTRLTVL.

The chain carries TRBV7-9 and TRBJ2-7, with D unresolved. CDR3 size: 14 residues. Germline CDR1 reads SEHNR; CDR2 reads FQNEAQ (reference sequence). The V and J ends lost 0 bases and 3 bases respectively, with 9 bases between them. The CDR3 region is CASSLATTFYEQYF. The CDR3 coding sequence is TGTGCCAGCAGCTTAGCTACCACTTTCTACGAGCAGTACTTC.

This chain uses TRBV25-1 with TRBJ2-7, with D possibly TRBD1 on 6 matching bases. Trimming left V 4 bases short and J 6 bases short, with 16 bases between. In germline, CDR1 is MGHDK, CDR2 SYGVNS. The CDR3 consists of 14 residues. The CDR3 spells CASSAGARSGEQYF. In nucleotides, the CDR3 is TGTGCCAGCAGTGCAGGGGCGCGTTCGGGCGAGCAGTACTTC.

The chain joins TRBV21-1 to TRBJ1-5; the DNA was not compared with TRBD1, the D call given in the table. TRBV21-1 counts as a pseudogene. CDR3 length equals 14 residues. The CDR3 reads CASSKALWAQPQHF. CDR3 bases: TGTGCCAGCAGCAAAGCGCTTTGGGCTCAGCCCCAGCATTTT.

The chain joins TRBV7-2 to TRBJ2-7, with D possibly matching TRBD2 (5 bases). This CDR3 contains 16 residues. Trimming pared 5 bases from V and 0 bases from J, leaving 17 bases between. Germline V gene lookup returns CDR1 SGHTA and CDR2 FQGNSA. CDR3 nucleotide sequence: TGTGCCAGCAGCCCCCAGAGGGCTGCCCTCTCCTACGAGCAGTACTTC. As protein: CASSPQRAALSYEQYF.

The chain links TRBV12-5 to TRBJ2-3, with D maybe TRBD2 (6 bases). This CDR3 contains 13 residues. With 1 base removed from V and 10 bases from J, the gap between germline ends came to 12 bases. CDR1 is LGHNT and CDR2 is FRNRAP in the germline V gene. CDR3 protein: CASGLATSSAQYF. The CDR3 bases are TGTGCTAGTGGTTTGGCGACTAGTTCGGCGCAGTATTTT.

V is TRBV7-2 and J is TRBJ2-7; TRBD1 matches 7 bases. The CDR3 extends over 15 amino acids. The V gene end was trimmed by 6 bases and the J gene end by 4 bases; junction bases not matched to a gene: 12. Germline V gene data show CDR1 as SGHTA and CDR2 as FQGNSA. In DNA form, the CDR3 reads TGTGCCAGCAGTTATCTCCGGGACAGCGCTTACGAGCAGTACTTC. Protein sequence: CASSYLRDSAYEQYF.

The CDR3 nucleotides read TGTGCCAGCAGTTACTATAGGCAGGGAAGAAACACCATATATTTT. Its translation is CASSYYRQGRNTIYF. V usage is TRBV6-5 and J usage is TRBJ1-3; D may be TRBD1 (5 bases). The ends were cut back, 1 base at V and 5 bases at J, with 12 bases in the middle. The germline gives CDR1 MNHEY, CDR2 SVGAGI. The CDR3 sequence is 15 residues long.

This clone turned up a few times. This sequence joins TRBV6-1 and TRBJ1-5; D not certain. Trimming shortened V by 5 bases and J by 1 base, and 12 bases separated the two germline ends. CDR3 length: 15 amino acids. CDR1 is MNHNS and CDR2 is SASEGT in the germline V gene. CDR3 residues: CASSQTPLSNQPQHF. The CDR3, as DNA: TGTGCCAGCAGTCAAACTCCGTTGAGCAATCAGCCCCAGCATTTT.

This clone was recorded only once. The chain's CDR3 is CASSPGTANQPQHF. As DNA, the CDR3 is TGCGCCAGCAGCCCAGGGACAGCCAATCAGCCCCAGCATTTT. J is TRBJ1-5 and V is TRBV5-1; 7 bases line up with TRBD1. V trimming: 4 bases; J trimming: 3 bases; junction bases outside the gene matches: 4. Germline CDR1 is SGHRS and CDR2 is YFSETQ. The CDR3 runs 14 residues.

V is TRBV10-1 and J is TRBJ2-5; 7 nucleotides match TRBD1. The CDR3 length is 18 residues. J lost 4 bases, V lost 3 bases, and 17 bases had no gene match. Looked up from germline, CDR1 is WNHNN and CDR2 is SYGVQD (reference sequence). The CDR3 DNA is TGCGCCAGCAGTGAAAAAGGGGGCGCCACGAGGGAGCCAGAGACCCAGTACTTC. Its protein product is CASSEKGGATREPETQYF.

This clone came up once. The chain recombines TRBV7-3 with TRBJ2-3; the D is unclear. Germline V gene lookup returns CDR1 SGHTA and CDR2 FQGTGA. V was shortened by 2 bases and J by 6 bases, with 9 bases between the two germline ends. CDR3 length: 13 residues. DNA of the CDR3: TGTGCCAGCAGCTTAGGCCCAGTGGATACGCAGTATTTT. It specifies CASSLGPVDTQYF.

This chain links TRBV30 with TRBJ2-2; D ambiguous. Germline assignment: CDR1 GTSNPN and CDR2 SVGIG (reference sequence). The CDR3 contains 14 residues. The V end lost 0 bases, the J end lost 2 bases, and 7 bases lay between the germline ends. The CDR3 DNA sequence: TGTGCCTGGAGTGTACACAGTAACACCGGGGAGCTGTTTTTT. Residues: CAWSVHSNTGELFF.

This clone was detected a few times. This rearrangement joins TRBV11-2 to TRBJ2-2; D not resolved. Trimming left V 5 bases short and J 3 bases short, with 7 bases between. CDR3 length: 13 amino acids. Germline-derived CDR1 and CDR2 are SGHAT and FQNNGV. The CDR3 protein is CASSPTDTGELFF. The CDR3 region has the DNA TGTGCCAGCAGCCCCACGGACACCGGGGAGCTGTTTTTT.

In its sample, this clone was seen a few times. Other nucleotide sequences from this sample produce the same CDR3. This chain uses TRBV2 with TRBJ1-5, with D perhaps TRBD1 (5 bases). Germline V gene data show CDR1 as SNHLY and CDR2 as FYNNEI. The length of the CDR3 is 13 residues. The V end lost 6 bases, the J end lost 1 base, and 7 bases lay between the germline ends. DNA of the CDR3: TGTGCCAGCAGAGGGGACAGCAATCAGCCCCAGCATTTT. Translating it yields CASRGDSNQPQHF.

In its sample, this clone was seen a few times. This CDR3 is also generated by other DNA sequences in the sample. The V call is TRBV6-5, the J call TRBJ1-2; D remains unclear. Germline V gene lookup returns CDR1 MNHEY and CDR2 SVGAGI. This CDR3 has 12 amino acids. Trimming shortened V by 3 bases and J by 5 bases, and 7 bases separated the two germline ends. CDR3 in DNA: TGTGCCAGCAGTTATTCGGGGTATGGCTACACCTTC. It specifies CASSYSGYGYTF.

The V call is TRBV19, the J call TRBJ2-7; D might be TRBD1 (6 bases). This CDR3 spans 14 amino acids. V was shortened by 4 bases and J by 3 bases, with 13 bases between the two germline ends. CDR1 and CDR2 from the germline V gene are LNHDA and SQIVND (reference sequence). The CDR3 here is CASSTGQLRYEQYF. The CDR3 DNA reads TGTGCCAGTAGTACAGGACAGTTACGCTACGAGCAGTACTTC.

The chain combines TRBV10-3 with TRBJ2-5; no clear D gene. The CDR3 loop spans 14 amino acids. The germline V gene has CDR1 ENHRY and CDR2 SYGVKD. V lost 6 bases and J lost 3, with 14 bases in between. CDR3 in DNA: TGTGCCATCAGGGGCGGACCTACGGAAGAGACCCAGTACTTC. It specifies CAIRGGPTEETQYF.

The CDR3 DNA sequence: TGTGCCATCAGTGGGGCCGGGACAGGGGGCAACGAGCAGTACTTC. Residues: CAISGAGTGGNEQYF. V gene TRBV10-3 combines with J gene TRBJ2-7, with TRBD1 matching over 12 bases. The CDR3 spans 15 residues. V shed 4 bases, J shed 5 bases, and the junction held 6 bases outside the gene matches. CDR1 is ENHRY, CDR2 SYGVKD, per germline.